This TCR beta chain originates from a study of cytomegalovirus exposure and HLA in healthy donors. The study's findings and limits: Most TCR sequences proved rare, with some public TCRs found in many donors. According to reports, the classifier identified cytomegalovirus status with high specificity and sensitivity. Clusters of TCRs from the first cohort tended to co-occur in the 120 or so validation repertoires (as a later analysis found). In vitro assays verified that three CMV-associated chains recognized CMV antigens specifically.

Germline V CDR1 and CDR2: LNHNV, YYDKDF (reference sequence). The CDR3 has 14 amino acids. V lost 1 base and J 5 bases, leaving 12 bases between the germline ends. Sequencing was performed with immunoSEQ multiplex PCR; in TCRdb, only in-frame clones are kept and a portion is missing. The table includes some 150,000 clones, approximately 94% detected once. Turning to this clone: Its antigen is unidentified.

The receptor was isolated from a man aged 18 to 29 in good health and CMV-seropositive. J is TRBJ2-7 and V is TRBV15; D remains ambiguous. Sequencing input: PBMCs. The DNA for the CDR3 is TGTGCCACCAGCAGAGGCGGAGATGGCGACGAGCAGTACTTC. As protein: CATSRGGDGDEQYF.